This note documents a single T cell receptor beta chain sequence. This sample was included in a study of blood T cell repertoires in COVID-19. Study details: COVID-19 samples from acute and convalescent phases originated in the United States, Italy and Spain. PBMCs, B-cell-depleted T cells, or T cells provided the cDNA or gDNA that made up the material.

In the authors' methods: Reference gene primer amplification gave nucleated cell count estimates. This table comes from immunoSEQ multiplex PCR, and its TCRdb copy is limited to in-frame clones, with some not included. Clone size and V and J calls were adopted from that table, with D and trimming inferred from the DNA. The table includes 60,000 to 65,000 clones, about 74% detected once. J was trimmed by 7 bases and V by 3 bases; bases with no gene match: 21. CDR3 length equals 21 residues. Per germline, CDR1 KGHSH and CDR2 LQKENI. V is TRBV18 and J is TRBJ1-4, with 12 bases fitting TRBD1. This receptor was taken from a woman aged 80 or older with acute or convalescent COVID-19. Material for sequencing was peripheral blood. CDR3 protein: CASSPENRDRGHLSPGEKLFF. The CDR3 DNA is TGTGCCAGCTCACCCGAAAACCGGGACAGGGGGCATCTATCCCCGGGTGAAAAACTGTTTTTT.